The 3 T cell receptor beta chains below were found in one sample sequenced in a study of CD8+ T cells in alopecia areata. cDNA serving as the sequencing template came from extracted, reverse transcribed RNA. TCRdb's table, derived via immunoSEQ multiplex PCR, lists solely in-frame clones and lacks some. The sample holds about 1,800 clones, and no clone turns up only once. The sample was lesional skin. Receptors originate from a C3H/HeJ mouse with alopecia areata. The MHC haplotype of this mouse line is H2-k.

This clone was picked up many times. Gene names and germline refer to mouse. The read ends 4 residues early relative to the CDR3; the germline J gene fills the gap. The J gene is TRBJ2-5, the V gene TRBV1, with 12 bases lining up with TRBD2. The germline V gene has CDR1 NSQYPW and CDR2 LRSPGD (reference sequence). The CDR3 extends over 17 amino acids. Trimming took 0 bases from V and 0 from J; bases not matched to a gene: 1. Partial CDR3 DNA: TGCACCTGCAGTGCAGATGGGACTGGGGGGAACCAAGAC. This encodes CTCSADGTGGNQD. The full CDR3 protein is CTCSADGTGGNQDTQYF.

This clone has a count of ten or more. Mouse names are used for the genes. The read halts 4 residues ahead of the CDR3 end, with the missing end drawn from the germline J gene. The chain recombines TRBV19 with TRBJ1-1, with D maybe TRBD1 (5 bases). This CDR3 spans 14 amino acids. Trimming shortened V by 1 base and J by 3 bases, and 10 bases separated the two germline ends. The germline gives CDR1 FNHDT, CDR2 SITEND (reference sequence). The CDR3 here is CASSIRQRDTEVFF. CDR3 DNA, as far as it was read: TGTGCCAGCAGTATAAGACAGAGGGACACA.

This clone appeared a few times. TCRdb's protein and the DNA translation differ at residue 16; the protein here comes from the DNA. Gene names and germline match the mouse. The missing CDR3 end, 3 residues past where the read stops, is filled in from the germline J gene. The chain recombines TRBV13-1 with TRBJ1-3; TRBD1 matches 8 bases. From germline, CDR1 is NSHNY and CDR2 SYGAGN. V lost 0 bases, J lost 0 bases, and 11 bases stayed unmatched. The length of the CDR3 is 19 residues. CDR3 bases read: TGTGCCAGCAGTGATGGGCACAGGGGGGGTAGGGATTCTGGAAATACG. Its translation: CASSDGHRGGRDSGNT. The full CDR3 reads CASSDGHRGGRDSGNTLYF.